The 7 T cell receptor beta chains presented below share a single source sample, sequenced in a study of shared clonotypes between healthy human individuals. Assay: immunoSEQ multiplex PCR; the TCRdb copy retains only in-frame clones and omits some. The sample lists approximately 940,000 clones; about three quarters were seen once. Sequencing was performed on memory CD4+ T cells sorted from blood. Regarding subset: CD45RA-negative fraction. These receptors were taken from a man aged 18 to 29 in good health.

J is TRBJ1-1 and V is TRBV28; D gene uncertain. Trimming left V 6 bases short and J 1 base short, with 12 bases between. The germline V gene has CDR1 MDHEN and CDR2 SYDVKM. The CDR3 spans 14 residues. CDR3 DNA sequence: TGTGCCAGCAGCTTTTTGAATAGGAACACTGAAGCTTTCTTT. As protein: CASSFLNRNTEAFF.

This chain connects TRBV7-8 to TRBJ2-1; D is ambiguous. The V gene's germline CDR1 is SGHVS and CDR2 FQNEAQ. Trimming removed 2 bases from V and 7 bases from J, with 3 bases in between. This CDR3 has 11 amino acids. DNA of the CDR3: TGTGCCAGCAGCTTAAAGAATGAGCAGTTCTTC. Translation: CASSLKNEQFF.

The chain has TRBV10-3 and TRBJ2-1; 9 nucleotides match TRBD2. The CDR3 sequence is 13 residues long. The germline V gene encodes CDR1 ENHRY and CDR2 SYGVKD. The ends lost 5 bases at V and 7 bases at J; junction bases unmatched: 3. The CDR3 loop reads CAISRAGGNEQFF. The DNA of the CDR3 is TGTGCCATCAGTCGAGCGGGAGGTAATGAGCAGTTCTTC.

This clone was counted a few times. The gene calls are TRBV10-3 and TRBJ2-7; D unclear. Germline V gene data show CDR1 as ENHRY and CDR2 as SYGVKD. V lost 5 bases to trimming and J lost 6 bases, with 14 bases between them. This CDR3 is built from 13 residues. The CDR3 DNA follows: TGTGCCATCAGTCTTCCGGGCGGTGGCGAGCAGTACTTC. Encoded protein: CAISLPGGGEQYF.

The rearrangement links TRBV29-1 to TRBJ1-1; tentatively, D is TRBD1 (6 bases). This CDR3 is built from 11 residues. CDR1 is SQVTM and CDR2 is ANQGSEA in the germline V gene. CDR3 in amino acids: CGGAGVTEAFF. The DNA of the CDR3 is TGCGGGGGGGCAGGGGTAACTGAAGCTTTCTTT.

This clone was picked up many times. The rearrangement uses TRBV6-5 and TRBJ1-2, with D possibly matching TRBD1 (5 bases). Germline assignment: CDR1 MNHEY and CDR2 SVGAGI. CDR3 size: 13 residues. V was shortened by 7 bases and J by 5 bases, with 14 bases between the two germline ends. The DNA of the CDR3 is TGTGCCAGCAAACCGGGGACTCGATATGGCTACACCTTC. It codes for CASKPGTRYGYTF.

J is TRBJ1-1 and V is TRBV5-1; 8 bases line up with TRBD1. The CDR3 contains 14 residues. CDR1 is SGHRS, CDR2 YFSETQ, per germline. J lost 3 bases, V lost 4 bases, and 5 bases had no gene match. CDR3: CASSKQGGDTEAFF. The CDR3 DNA is TGCGCCAGCAGCAAACAGGGGGGCGACACTGAAGCTTTCTTT.